The clone carrying this TCR beta chain was seen only a few times. What it binds is unknown. The CDR3 length is 18 residues. Germline V gene data show CDR1 as MDHEN and CDR2 as SYDVKM. Trimming took 10 bases from V and 0 from J; bases not matched to a gene: 12. This sample's TCRbeta library carried unique molecular identifier barcodes. Via MiXCR, TCRdb re-called the PCR reads, giving one row per CDR3 protein. Counted here are approximately 500,000 distinct CDR3 sequences, roughly a tenth occurring once; the ten biggest clones make up 2% to 2.5%. The record originates from a study of T-cell reconstitution after alpha-beta-depleted transplantation in children. Whole-study findings and limits: Surviving recipient T cells and thymic progenitors accounted for the high day-60 TCRbeta diversity observed in some patients.

This sequence joins TRBV28 and TRBJ2-4, with 13 nucleotides matching TRBD2. The sequence was collected from a child younger than 10 with inherited bone marrow failure, due to receive a stem cell transplant. The sequences come from PBMCs, collected before TCRalphabeta/CD19-depleted stem cell transplant. CDR3 in amino acids: CANPGLAGLALAKNIQYF. CDR3 coding DNA: TGTGCCAACCCGGGACTAGCGGGACTTGCTCTAGCCAAAAACATTCAGTACTTC.